This T cell receptor (beta chain) was captured in a study of cytomegalovirus exposure and HLA in healthy donors. Study as a whole: It was reported in a later analysis that the same platform had been used for the 120 or so validation repertoires as for the 666 first-cohort repertoires. The study, taken as a whole, reports: The majority of TCR sequences were rare, yet some public TCRs appeared in many donors.

With respect to this clone: The antigen is not known.

The V gene end was trimmed by 2 bases and the J gene end by 10 bases; junction bases not matched to a gene: 4. Germline V lookup: CDR1 GTSNPN, CDR2 SVGIG (reference sequence). The CDR3 length is 11 residues. Generated by immunoSEQ multiplex PCR, the TCRdb table keeps only in-frame clones and is missing some. The table includes 250,000 to 300,000 clones, 86% detected once. Sequences were obtained from PBMCs. The sequence was collected from a woman between 18 and 30 years old in good health and CMV-seronegative. This rearrangement joins TRBV30 to TRBJ1-1; 7 positions agree with TRBD1. DNA of the CDR3: TGTGCCTGGAGTCAGGGGGTTGGAGCTTTCTTT. Translated: CAWSQGVGAFF.